One and the same sample provided the 17 T cell receptor beta chains below, sequenced in a study of shared clonotypes between healthy human individuals. Profiled with immunoSEQ multiplex PCR; TCRdb holds only in-frame clones, not every one. Of about 2.2 million clones listed, just under 95% are singletons. Naive CD8 cells lacked CD45RO, underwent positive selection for CCR7 and left out terminally differentiated effector memory CD45RA+ cells. The sample taken for sequencing was naive CD8+ T cells from PBMCs. All receptors come from a man aged 18 to 35 in good health. Some clones in this sample may be carry-over from other donors' samples.

The gene calls are TRBV10-3 and TRBJ2-7; tentatively, D is TRBD1 (5 bases). The CDR3 has 13 residues. The V gene lost 6 bases and the J gene lost 0 bases, with 9 bases spanning the gap. Looked up from germline, CDR1 is ENHRY and CDR2 is SYGVKD. CDR3 region: CAIRYDSSYEQYF. CDR3 in DNA: TGTGCCATCAGATATGACAGCTCCTACGAGCAGTACTTC.

This clone appeared once. The V and J genes are TRBV27 and TRBJ1-5, with 12 bases identical to TRBD1. The CDR3 runs 17 residues. Germline loops: CDR1 MNHEY, CDR2 SMNVEV (reference sequence). The junction had 12 bases not matched to a gene; V was cut back by 8 bases and J by 4 bases. The CDR3 DNA follows: TGTGCCAGCCGCCAGACCCGGGACAGGGGGCGGAATCAGCCCCAGCATTTT. It yields the protein CASRQTRDRGRNQPQHF.

This CDR3 reads CASSIDRLFEQYF. For the CDR3, the DNA is TGTGCCAGTAGTATCGACAGGCTTTTCGAGCAGTACTTC. This chain joins TRBV19 and TRBJ2-7; perhaps TRBD1 as D (6 bases). The CDR3 runs 13 residues. V lost 3 bases to trimming and J lost 6 bases, with 12 bases between them. CDR1 is LNHDA, CDR2 SQIVND, per germline (reference sequence).

The chain links TRBV19 to TRBJ2-7; D possibly corresponds to TRBD1 (5 bases). CDR1 is LNHDA and CDR2 is SQIVND in the germline V gene (reference sequence). Trimming shortened V by 0 bases and J by 6 bases, and 18 bases separated the two germline ends. The CDR3 contains 16 residues. CDR3 region: CASSIDGPGRFREQYF. The CDR3 DNA reads TGTGCCAGTAGTATAGATGGTCCAGGGCGGTTTCGCGAGCAGTACTTC.

About this clone: The junction differs from germline at one of its ends, possibly a read error. The V and J genes are TRBV13 and TRBJ1-2; weak D call: TRBD1 (5 bases). The CDR3 totals 15 residues. CDR1 and CDR2 from the germline V gene are PRHDT and FYEKMQ (reference sequence). CDR3 in amino acids: CASSLGRGDYYGYTF. The CDR3 DNA reads TGTGCCAGCAGCCTAGGAAGAGGGGACTACTATGGCTACACCTTC.

The chain carries TRBV7-8 and TRBJ1-5, with 9 bases fitting TRBD1. V was clipped by 1 base and J by 3 bases; unmatched bases: 4. Germline V lookup: CDR1 SGHVS, CDR2 FQNEAQ. This CDR3 has 16 amino acids. CDR3 in DNA: TGTGCCAGCAGCTTAGATAGGACAGGGGTCAATCAGCCCCAGCATTTT. Translation: CASSLDRTGVNQPQHF.

The rearrangement joins TRBV7-9 to TRBJ1-4; a possible D gene is TRBD1 (5 bases). Trimming removed 5 bases from V and 0 bases from J, with 16 bases in between. Germline V gene data show CDR1 as SEHNR and CDR2 as FQNEAQ (reference sequence). The length of the CDR3 is 17 residues. In DNA, the CDR3 is TGTGCCAGCAGCCACCCCGGGACGGATGCAACTAATGAAAAACTGTTTTTT. Translating it yields CASSHPGTDATNEKLFF.

The chain links TRBV4-1 to TRBJ2-1, with 9 bases identical to TRBD2. Germline V gives CDR1 MGHRA, CDR2 YSYEKL. The CDR3 covers 16 residues. The ends lost 4 bases at V and 4 bases at J; junction bases unmatched: 8. As DNA, the CDR3 is TGCGCCAGCAGCCCACGAGAAGCGGGAGGATACAATGAGCAGTTCTTC. It is translated as CASSPREAGGYNEQFF.

The CDR3 DNA reads as TGTGCCAGTAGTGCCGGGACAGGGTGGGTCGGGGAGCTGTTTTTT. The encoded protein is CASSAGTGWVGELFF. V gene TRBV19 combines with J gene TRBJ2-2, with 9 bases identical to TRBD1. This CDR3 spans 15 amino acids. The J segment lost 7 bases and the V segment lost 5 bases, leaving 8 bases of the junction unmatched. CDR1 and CDR2 (germline): LNHDA, SQIVND (reference sequence).

The CDR3 here is CASSLVLGFNEQYF. The DNA for the CDR3 is TGTGCCAGCAGCTTAGTACTTGGTTTCAACGAGCAGTACTTC. This chain uses TRBV7-2 with TRBJ2-7; D remains ambiguous. Germline CDR1 SGHTA, CDR2 FQGNSA. The CDR3 has 14 amino acids. V was cut by 1 base and J by 5 bases, with 12 bases left in between.

As regards this clone: This CDR3 is also generated by other DNA sequences in the sample. The chain joins TRBV14 to TRBJ2-7; possible D gene TRBD2, 6 bases. Germline CDR1 is SGHDN and CDR2 is FVKESK. CDR3 size: 11 residues. V lost 5 bases to trimming and J lost 6 bases, with 8 bases between them. CDR3 sequence reads: CASSLGGEQYF. Written as DNA, the CDR3 is TGTGCCAGCAGCTTGGGGGGCGAGCAGTACTTC.

The chain employs TRBV7-9 and TRBJ2-1; D gene unclear. The germline V and J ends were trimmed by 3 bases and 8 bases, with 20 bases remaining between them. Germline-derived CDR1 and CDR2 are SEHNR and FQNEAQ (reference sequence). This CDR3 is built from 16 residues. The CDR3 sequence is CASSLGLGFPIYEQFF. For the CDR3, the DNA is TGTGCCAGCAGCTTGGGATTAGGGTTCCCGATTTATGAGCAGTTCTTC. Complete variable domain (other parts from reference TRBV7-9 and TRBJ2-1): DTGVSQNPRHKITKRGQNVTFRCDPISEHNRLYWYRQTLGQGPEFLTYFQNEAQLEKSRLLSDRFSAERPKGSFSTLEIQRTEQGDSAMYLCASSLGLGFPIYEQFFGPGTRLTVL.

This chain connects TRBV30 to TRBJ2-5; TRBD2 is a possible D gene (6 bases). The CDR3 runs 14 residues. CDR1 and CDR2 (germline): GTSNPN, SVGIG (reference sequence). V was clipped by 5 bases and J by 2 bases, with 15 bases between them. The CDR3 region has the DNA TGTGCCTGGGGGTCCCCGGGGAGGCAAGAGACCCAGTACTTC. Protein product: CAWGSPGRQETQYF. Filled out from reference TRBV30 and TRBJ2-5, the complete variable domain reads SQTIHQWPATLVQPVGSPLSLECTVEGTSNPNLYWYRQAAGRGLQLLFYSVGIGQISSEVPQNLSASRPQDRQFILSSKKLLLSDSGFYLCAWGSPGRQETQYFGPGTRLLVL.

The V and J genes are TRBV19 and TRBJ2-7, with 8 bases aligning to TRBD1. Trimming took 4 bases from V and 2 from J; bases not matched to a gene: 10. The CDR3 runs to 16 residues. Germline CDR1 and CDR2: LNHDA and SQIVND (reference sequence). The chain's CDR3 is CASSTPGTGAPYEQYF. The CDR3 DNA reads TGTGCCAGTAGTACGCCCGGGACAGGTGCCCCCTACGAGCAGTACTTC.

V is TRBV28 and J is TRBJ2-7; D possibly uses TRBD1 or TRBD2 (5 bases each). Germline lookup yields CDR1 MDHEN and CDR2 SYDVKM. The ends were cut back, 4 bases at V and 2 bases at J, with 15 bases in the middle. The CDR3 is 15 residues long. CDR3 sequence (DNA): TGTGCCAGCAGTTATCCCGGGACGGTTACCTACGAGCAGTACTTC. Translated, it gives CASSYPGTVTYEQYF.

The chain uses TRBV2 and TRBJ2-3, with 10 nucleotides matching TRBD2. J was trimmed by 0 bases and V by 4 bases; bases with no gene match: 4. The CDR3 is 16 residues long. The germline gives CDR1 SNHLY, CDR2 FYNNEI. The CDR3 nucleotides are TGTGCCAGCAGTGGTCTGACTAGCGGGAGCACAGATACGCAGTATTTT. Its protein is CASSGLTSGSTDTQYF.

The V gene is TRBV4-3, the J gene TRBJ2-7; TRBD2 matches at 16 bases. With V trimmed by 8 bases and J by 2 bases, 12 bases remained unmatched. CDR1 is LGHNA, CDR2 YSLEER, per germline. The CDR3 extends over 18 amino acids. The CDR3 coding sequence is TGCGCCAGCCCCGAATCTACCGGGACTAGCGGGAGGGCCTACGAGCAGTACTTC. Protein sequence: CASPESTGTSGRAYEQYF.